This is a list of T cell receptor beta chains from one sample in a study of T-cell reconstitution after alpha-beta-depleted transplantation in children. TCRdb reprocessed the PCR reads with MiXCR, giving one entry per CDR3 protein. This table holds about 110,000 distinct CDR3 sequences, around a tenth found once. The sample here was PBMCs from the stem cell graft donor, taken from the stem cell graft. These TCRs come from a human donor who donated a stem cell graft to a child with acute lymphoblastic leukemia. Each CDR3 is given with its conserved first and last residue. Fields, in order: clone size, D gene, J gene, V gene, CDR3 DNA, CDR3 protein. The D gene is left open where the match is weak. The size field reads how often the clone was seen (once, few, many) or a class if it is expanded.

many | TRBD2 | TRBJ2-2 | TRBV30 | TGTGCCTGGCGTCGGAAAGGACTAGCCAGCGGGGAGCTGTTTTTT | CAWRRKGLASGELFF
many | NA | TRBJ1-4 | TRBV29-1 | TGCAGCGTCCTCGGACGAACCGGAAAACTGTTTTTT | CSVLGRTGKLFF
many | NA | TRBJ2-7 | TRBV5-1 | TGCGCCAGCACCTGGGGGCAATCCTACGAGCAGTACTTC | CASTWGQSYEQYF
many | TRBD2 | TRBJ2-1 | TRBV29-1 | TGCAGCGCCTCTAGCGGATCTAGCTCCTACAATGAGCAGTTCTTC | CSASSGSSSYNEQFF
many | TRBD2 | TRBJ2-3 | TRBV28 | TGTGCCAGCAGTTTAGCGGGAGGGAGCACAGATACGCAGTATTTT | CASSLAGGSTDTQYF
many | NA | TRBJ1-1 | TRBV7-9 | TGTGCCAGCAGCTTAGCGGTGGTCAGCGTCACTGAAGCTTTCTTT | CASSLAVVSVTEAFF
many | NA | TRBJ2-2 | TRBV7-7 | TGTGCTAGCAGCTTAGCTCAGGGGACGGGCGGGGAGCTGTTTTTT | CASSLAQGTGGELFF
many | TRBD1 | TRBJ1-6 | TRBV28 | TGTGCCAGCAGTTTAGGTGGGACAGGGGCTTCACCCCTCCACTTT | CASSLGGTGASPLHF
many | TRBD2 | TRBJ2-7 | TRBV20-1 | TGCAGTGCTCACAAGCGGGAGGGCTCCCACGAGCAGTACTTC | CSAHKREGSHEQYF
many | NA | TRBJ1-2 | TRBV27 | TGTGCCAGCAGTTCGTACTCCCCGGGTGGCATGCCTTTCTACACCTTC | CASSSYSPGGMPFYTF
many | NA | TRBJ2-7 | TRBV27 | TGTGCCAGCAGCCATTTCCCCCGGGACAAAGACTACGAGCAGTACTTC | CASSHFPRDKDYEQYF
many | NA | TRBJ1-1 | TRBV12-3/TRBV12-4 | TGTGCCAGCAGTTTACATTCTACGGGCGGAACTGAAGCTTTCTTT | CASSLHSTGGTEAFF
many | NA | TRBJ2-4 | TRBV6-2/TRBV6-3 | TGTGCCAGCAGTTCCCTTGGGGCTAGATCCAGTGCCATTCAGTACTTC | CASSSLGARSSAIQYF
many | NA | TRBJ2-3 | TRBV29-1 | TGCAGCGTTGATCGGGATCAGGGGACGAGCACAGATACGCAGTATTTT | CSVDRDQGTSTDTQYF
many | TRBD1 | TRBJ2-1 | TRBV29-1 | TGCAGCGCTCAGACAGGGACTGAGCAGTTCTTC | CSAQTGTEQFF
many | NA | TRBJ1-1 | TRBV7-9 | TGTGCCAGCAGCTTAGGGGGGGATACTGAAGCTTTCTTT | CASSLGGDTEAFF
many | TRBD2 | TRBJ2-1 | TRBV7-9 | TGTGCCAGCAGCCCAGTCAGGGAGATGCGGGAGAATGAGCAGTTCTTC | CASSPVREMRENEQFF
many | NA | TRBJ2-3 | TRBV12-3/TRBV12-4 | TGTGCCAGCAGTTTTCGCATCTACCGTAGCACAGATACGCAGTATTTT | CASSFRIYRSTDTQYF
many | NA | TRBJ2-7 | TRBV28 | TGTGCCAGCAGTTTATGGGACCAAAGCTCCTACGAGCAGTACTTC | CASSLWDQSSYEQYF
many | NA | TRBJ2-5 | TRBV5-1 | TGCGCCAGCAGCTTGGAGGTCGGCCGGCTTCCCCTTGAGACCCAGTACTTC | CASSLEVGRLPLETQYF
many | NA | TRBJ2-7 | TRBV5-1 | TGCGCCAGCAGCTTATCTAACAGGGACGAGCAGTACTTC | CASSLSNRDEQYF
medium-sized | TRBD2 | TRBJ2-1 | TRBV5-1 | TGCGCCAGCAGCTCAACCTCCGGGACTAGGCTCTACAATGAGCAGTTCTTC | CASSSTSGTRLYNEQFF
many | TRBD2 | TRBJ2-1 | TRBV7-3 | TGTGCCAGCAGCTCCAGGACTAGCGGGAGGGACAATGAGCAGTTCTTC | CASSSRTSGRDNEQFF
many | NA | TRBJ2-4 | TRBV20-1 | TGCAGTGCTAGGCCACGGGTTGCCAAAAACATTCAGTACTTC | CSARPRVAKNIQYF
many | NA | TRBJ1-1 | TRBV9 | TGTGCCAGCAGCGTAGATAGGGACCTGAACACTGAAGCTTTCTTT | CASSVDRDLNTEAFF
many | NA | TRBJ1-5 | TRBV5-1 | TGCGCCAGCAGCTTGGCCGGGGGTAACAATCAGCCCCAGCATTTT | CASSLAGGNNQPQHF
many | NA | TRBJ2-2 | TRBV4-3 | TGCGCCAGCAGCCACTCCGGGAATGATAACACCGGGGAGCTGTTTTTT | CASSHSGNDNTGELFF
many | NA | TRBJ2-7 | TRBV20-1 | TGCAGTGCTAGAAGGGGGACGGGCGGCTACGAGCAGTACTTC | CSARRGTGGYEQYF
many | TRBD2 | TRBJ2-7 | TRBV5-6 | TGTGCCAGCACCCTGTCCGGGGAGCGGGACTACATTTTGAGCGAGCAGTACTTC | CASTLSGERDYILSEQYF
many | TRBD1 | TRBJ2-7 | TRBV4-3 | TGCGCCAGCAGCCAAGTCCAACAGGGGAGACCCTACGAGCAGTACTTC | CASSQVQQGRPYEQYF
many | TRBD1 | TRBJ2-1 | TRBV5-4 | TGTGCCAGCAGCTTGGGGGGATCCCAGGGGGACAATGAGCAGTTCTTC | CASSLGGSQGDNEQFF
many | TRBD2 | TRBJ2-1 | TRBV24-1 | TGTGCCACCAGTGATCGCGGGAGGGTGATAGATGAGCAGTTCTTC | CATSDRGRVIDEQFF
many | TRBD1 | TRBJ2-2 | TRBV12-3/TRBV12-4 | TGTGCCAGCAGGTTCAACCCGACAGGGGCTAACGGGGAGCTGTTTTTT | CASRFNPTGANGELFF
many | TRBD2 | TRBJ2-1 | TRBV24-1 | TGTGCCACCAGTGGGACTAGAGGTGCTGGTGAGCAGTTCTTC | CATSGTRGAGEQFF
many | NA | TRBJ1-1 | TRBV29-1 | TGCAGCGCTGAGCGGCAGGGAAACACTGAAGCTTTCTTT | CSAERQGNTEAFF
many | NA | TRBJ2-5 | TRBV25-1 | TGTGCCAGCAGTGAATTCGTCTCCGACAGGCAAGAGACCCAGTACTTC | CASSEFVSDRQETQYF
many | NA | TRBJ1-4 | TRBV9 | TGTGCCAGCCACCCTACAGGTTCAACTAATGAAAAACTGTTTTTT | CASHPTGSTNEKLFF
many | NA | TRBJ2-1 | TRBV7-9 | TGTGCCATCCCGACTTCGGGCCTGGATGAGCAGTTCTTC | CAIPTSGLDEQFF
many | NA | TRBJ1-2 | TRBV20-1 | TGCAGTGCGGTCTTGGGGGGATCCGGCTACACCTTC | CSAVLGGSGYTF
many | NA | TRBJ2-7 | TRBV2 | TGTGCCAGCAGTGAGTATCAGCAGTACTTC | CASSEYQQYF
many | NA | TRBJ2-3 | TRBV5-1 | TGCGCCAGCAGCTTGGTCCCCTTGGCGTCGCAGTTGGGGGGCACAGATACGCAGTATTTT | CASSLVPLASQLGGTDTQYF